This T cell receptor beta chain was documented in a study of cytomegalovirus exposure and HLA in healthy donors. At the level of the study: According to later analysis, the same platform produced the roughly 110 validation and about 630 first-cohort repertoires. Study-wide findings and caveats: In vitro data verified a few CMV-associated chains as specific for CMV antigens. Cytomegalovirus-associated status was assigned to 150 to 200 TCR beta chains. According to reports, the classifier identified cytomegalovirus status with high specificity and sensitivity.

Regarding this clone: Its cognate antigen is unknown.

The table came from immunoSEQ multiplex PCR; TCRdb's copy has only in-frame clones and leaves some out. The table lists tens of thousands of clones, 96% of them singletons. The CDR3 spans 14 residues. The source material was PBMCs. This sequence originates from a man younger than 35 in good health and CMV-seronegative. The chain links TRBV21-1 to TRBJ2-7; no DNA check was done on the table's D call, TRBD1. TRBV21-1 is a recognized pseudogene. CDR3 region: CASPPGGGFHEQYF. DNA for the CDR3: TGTGCCAGCCCACCCGGAGGGGGCTTCCACGAGCAGTACTTC.